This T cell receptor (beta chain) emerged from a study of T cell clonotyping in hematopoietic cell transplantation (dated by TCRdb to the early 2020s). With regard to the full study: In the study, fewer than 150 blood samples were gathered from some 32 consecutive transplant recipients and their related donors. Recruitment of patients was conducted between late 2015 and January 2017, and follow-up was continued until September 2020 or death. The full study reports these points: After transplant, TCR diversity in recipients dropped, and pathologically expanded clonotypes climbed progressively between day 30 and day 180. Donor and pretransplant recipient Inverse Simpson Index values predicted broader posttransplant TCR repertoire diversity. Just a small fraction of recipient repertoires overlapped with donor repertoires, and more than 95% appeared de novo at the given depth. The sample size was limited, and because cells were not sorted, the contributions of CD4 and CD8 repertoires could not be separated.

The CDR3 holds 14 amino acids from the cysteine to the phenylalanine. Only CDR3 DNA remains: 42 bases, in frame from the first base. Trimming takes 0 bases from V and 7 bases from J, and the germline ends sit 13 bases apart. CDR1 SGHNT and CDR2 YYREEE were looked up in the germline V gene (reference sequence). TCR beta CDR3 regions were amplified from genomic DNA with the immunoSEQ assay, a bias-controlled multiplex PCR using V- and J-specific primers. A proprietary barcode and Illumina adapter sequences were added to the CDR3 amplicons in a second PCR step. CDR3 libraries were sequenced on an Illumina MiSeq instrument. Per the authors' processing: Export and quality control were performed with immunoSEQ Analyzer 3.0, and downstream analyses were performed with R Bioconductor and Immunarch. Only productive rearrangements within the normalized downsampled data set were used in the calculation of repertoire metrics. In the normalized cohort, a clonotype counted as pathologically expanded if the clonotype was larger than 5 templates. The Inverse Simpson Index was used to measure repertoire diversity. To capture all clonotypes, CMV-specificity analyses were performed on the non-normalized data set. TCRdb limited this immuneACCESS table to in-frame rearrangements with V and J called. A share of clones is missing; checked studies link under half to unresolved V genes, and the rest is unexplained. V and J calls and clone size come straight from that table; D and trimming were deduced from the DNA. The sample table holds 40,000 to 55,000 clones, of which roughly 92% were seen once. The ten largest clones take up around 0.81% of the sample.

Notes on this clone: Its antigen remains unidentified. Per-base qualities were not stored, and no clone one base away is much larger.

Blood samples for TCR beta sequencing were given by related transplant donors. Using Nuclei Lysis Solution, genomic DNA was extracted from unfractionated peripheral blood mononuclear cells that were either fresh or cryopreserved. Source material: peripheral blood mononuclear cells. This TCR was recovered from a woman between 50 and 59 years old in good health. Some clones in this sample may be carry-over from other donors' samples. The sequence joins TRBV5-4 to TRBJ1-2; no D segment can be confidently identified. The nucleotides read TGTGCCAGCAGCTTGGCGGGAGTAATTAGTGGCTACACCTTC. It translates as CASSLAGVISGYTF.